A single sample is the source of the 13 T cell receptor beta chains below, sequenced in a study of response to subunit inactivated influenza vaccine. TCRdb reanalysed the RT-PCR reads using MiXCR and keeps one entry per CDR3 protein. The sample lists approximately 530,000 distinct CDR3 sequences; approximately 7.3% were seen once. The starting material was PBMCs from blood, obtained 23 months after vaccination. All receptors come from a man between 50 and 75 years old who received an inactivated influenza vaccine.

This clonotype was detected only a few times. The chain couples TRBV12-3 or TRBV12-4 to TRBJ2-3; D is perhaps TRBD2 (5 bases). This CDR3 comprises 16 residues. V was clipped by 6 bases and J by 0 bases, with 16 bases between them. CDR3: CASRSILPGSTDTQYF. CDR3 nucleotide sequence: TGTGCCAGCAGATCTATTTTGCCGGGGAGCACAGATACGCAGTATTTT.

V and J are TRBV5-6 and TRBJ2-1; 10 bases agree with TRBD1. Germline V CDR1 and CDR2: SGHDT, YYEEEE. CDR3 length equals 17 residues. The V gene end was trimmed by 3 bases and the J gene end by 5 bases; junction bases not matched to a gene: 11. CDR3 DNA: TGTGCCAGCAGCTCGGACCTCGGGACAGGGGACGACAATGAGCAGTTCTTC. Protein sequence: CASSSDLGTGDDNEQFF.

This clonotype was counted at least ten times. The genes are TRBV11-2 and TRBJ1-2; D is ambiguous. V lost 3 bases, J lost 3 bases, and 14 bases lay in between. From germline, CDR1 is SGHAT and CDR2 FQNNGV. The CDR3 extends over 15 amino acids. The CDR3 reads CASSFSVSSHYGYTF. Here the CDR3 DNA reads TGTGCCAGCAGCTTCTCAGTGTCATCCCACTATGGCTACACCTTC. The complete variable domain, with remaining parts taken from reference TRBV11-2 and TRBJ1-2, reads EAGVAQSPRYKIIEKRQSVAFWCNPISGHATLYWYQQILGQGPKLLIQFQNNGVVDDSQLPKDRFSAERLKGVDSTLKIQPAKLEDSAVYLCASSFSVSSHYGYTFGSGTRLTVV.

This chain links TRBV15 with TRBJ2-5; D is unresolved. CDR3 size: 13 residues. V was shortened by 0 bases and J by 4 bases, with 6 bases between the two germline ends. Germline values: CDR1 LNHNV, CDR2 YYDKDF (reference sequence). DNA of the CDR3: TGTGCCACCAGCAGAGACGGTCTAGAGACCCAGTACTTC. Residues: CATSRDGLETQYF. Complete variable domain (other parts from reference TRBV15 and TRBJ2-5): DAMVIQNPRYQVTQFGKPVTLSCSQTLNHNVMYWYQQKSSQAPKLLFHYYDKDFNNEADTPDNFQSRRPNTSFCFLDIRSPGLGDTAMYLCATSRDGLETQYFGPGTRLLVL.

This clonotype came up a few times. The chain uses TRBV3-1 and TRBJ1-5; D remains unclear. V lost 3 bases and J lost 3, with 9 bases in between. The CDR3 length is 14 residues. The germline gives CDR1 LGHDT, CDR2 YNNKEL (reference sequence). Written as DNA, the CDR3 is TGTGCCAGCAGCCATTGGGGAGACAATCAGCCCCAGCATTTT. Protein sequence: CASSHWGDNQPQHF.

This clonotype was seen more than once but under ten times. This chain uses TRBV7-2 with TRBJ1-5; D possibly corresponds to TRBD1 (6 bases). V lost 5 bases, J lost 4 bases, and 12 bases lay in between. The CDR3 consists of 14 residues. Per the germline V gene, CDR1 is SGHTA and CDR2 is FQGNSA. CDR3 region: CASSEGHRNQPQHF. For the CDR3, the DNA is TGTGCCAGCAGCGAGGGACATAGGAATCAGCCCCAGCATTTT.

This clonotype showed up many times. In DNA, the CDR3 is TGCAGTGCTAGAGATTTTGGTCAGGGAGATGAAAAACTGTTTTTT. Residues: CSARDFGQGDEKLFF. J is TRBJ1-4 and V is TRBV20-1; TRBD1 is a possible D gene (5 bases). Germline lookup yields CDR1 DFQATT and CDR2 SNEGSKA (reference sequence). V shed 0 bases and J shed 6 bases, with 14 bases lying between them. The CDR3 runs to 15 residues.

The CDR3 coding sequence is TGTGCCAGCCAGGAAGATGAGGGGAACACAGATACGCAGTATTTT. Its protein is CASQEDEGNTDTQYF. This chain uses TRBV2 with TRBJ2-3; D may match TRBD1 or TRBD2 (5 bases each). The ends were cut back, 8 bases at V and 2 bases at J, with 17 bases in the middle. Germline CDR1 and CDR2: SNHLY and FYNNEI. This CDR3 is 15 amino acids long.

The genes are TRBV4-1 and TRBJ2-2; D is unclear. V was shortened by 5 bases and J by 1 base, with 11 bases between the two germline ends. Germline V gives CDR1 MGHRA, CDR2 YSYEKL. This CDR3 is built from 15 residues. DNA for the CDR3: TGCGCCAGCAGCACCCCTTGGGAGAACACCGGGGAGCTGTTTTTT. It codes for CASSTPWENTGELFF.

This clonotype was counted only a few times. J is TRBJ2-5 and V is TRBV28; 9 nucleotides align to TRBD2. CDR1 is MDHEN and CDR2 is SYDVKM in the germline V gene. V gave up 8 bases and J gave up 1 base; unmatched junction bases: 8. CDR3 length: 15 residues. The CDR3 spells CASGGLALGQETQYF. CDR3 nucleotide sequence: TGTGCCAGCGGCGGACTAGCGTTGGGCCAAGAGACCCAGTACTTC.

The CDR3: CASSLTFLATQYF. The CDR3 bases are TGTGCCAGCAGCTTAACATTTCTAGCGACCCAGTACTTC. The chain recombines TRBV7-3 with TRBJ2-5; TRBD2 might be the D (5 bases). Trimming cost V 0 bases and J 7 bases, with 9 bases left between them. This CDR3 comprises 13 residues. Germline V gives CDR1 SGHTA, CDR2 FQGTGA.

The gene calls are TRBV29-1 and TRBJ2-7, with TRBD2 matching over 7 bases. CDR1 and CDR2 (germline): SQVTM, ANQGSEA. V dropped 7 bases and J dropped 2; count of bases not matched to a gene: 8. The CDR3 runs 13 residues. In nucleotides, the CDR3 is TGCAGCGCCCAAGCAGCGGGGCCCTACGAGCAGTACTTC. This translates into CSAQAAGPYEQYF.

This clonotype appeared many times. V and J are TRBV9 and TRBJ2-1; D possibly matches TRBD1 or TRBD2 (5 bases each). The CDR3 covers 17 residues. V lost 4 bases to trimming and J lost 5 bases, with 22 bases between them. The germline CDR1 and CDR2 sequences are SGDLS and YYNGEE. CDR3 residues: CASSPQKGRQVHNEQFF. CDR3 bases: TGTGCCAGCAGCCCGCAAAAGGGACGCCAAGTCCACAATGAGCAGTTCTTC.